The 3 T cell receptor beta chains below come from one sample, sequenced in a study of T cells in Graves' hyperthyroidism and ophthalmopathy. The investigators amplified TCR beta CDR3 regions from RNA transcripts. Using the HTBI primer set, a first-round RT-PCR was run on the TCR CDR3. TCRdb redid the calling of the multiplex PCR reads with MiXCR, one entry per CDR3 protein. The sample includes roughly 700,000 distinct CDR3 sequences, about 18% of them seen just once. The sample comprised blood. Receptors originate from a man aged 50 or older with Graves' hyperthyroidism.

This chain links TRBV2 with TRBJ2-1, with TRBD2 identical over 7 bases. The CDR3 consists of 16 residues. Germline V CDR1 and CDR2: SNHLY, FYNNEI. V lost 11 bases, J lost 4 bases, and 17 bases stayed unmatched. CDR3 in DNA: TGTGCCGGCAACTTGGGGGGGGGGGGGGGGTACAATGAGCAGTTCTTC. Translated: CAGNLGGGGGYNEQFF.

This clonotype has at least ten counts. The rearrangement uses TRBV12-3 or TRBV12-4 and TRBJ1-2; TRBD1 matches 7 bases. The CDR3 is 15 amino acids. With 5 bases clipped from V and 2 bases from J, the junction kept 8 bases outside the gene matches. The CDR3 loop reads CASSPLDRPNYGYTF. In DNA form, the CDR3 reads TGTGCCAGCAGTCCCTTGGACAGGCCGAACTATGGCTACACCTTC.

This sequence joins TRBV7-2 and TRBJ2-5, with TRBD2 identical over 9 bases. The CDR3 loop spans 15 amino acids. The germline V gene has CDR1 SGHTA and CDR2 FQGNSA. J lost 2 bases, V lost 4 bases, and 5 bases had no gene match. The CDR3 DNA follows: TGTGCCAGCAGCTCCTATCTAGCGGGACAAGAGACCCAGTACTTC. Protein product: CASSSYLAGQETQYF.